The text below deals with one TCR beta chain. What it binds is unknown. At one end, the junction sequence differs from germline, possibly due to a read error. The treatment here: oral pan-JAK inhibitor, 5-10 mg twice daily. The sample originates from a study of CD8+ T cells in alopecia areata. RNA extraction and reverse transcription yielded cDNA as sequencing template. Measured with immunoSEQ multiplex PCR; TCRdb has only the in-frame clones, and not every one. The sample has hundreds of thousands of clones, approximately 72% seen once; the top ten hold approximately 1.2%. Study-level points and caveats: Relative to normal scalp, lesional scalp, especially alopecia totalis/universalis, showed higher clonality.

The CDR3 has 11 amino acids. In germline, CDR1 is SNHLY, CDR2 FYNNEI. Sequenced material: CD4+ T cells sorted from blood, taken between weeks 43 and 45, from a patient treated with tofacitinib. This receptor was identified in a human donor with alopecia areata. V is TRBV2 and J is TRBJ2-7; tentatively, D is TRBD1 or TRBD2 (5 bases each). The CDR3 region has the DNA TGTGCCAGCAAGGTTTCGGGACCGGCATCCTTC. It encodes CASKVSGPASF. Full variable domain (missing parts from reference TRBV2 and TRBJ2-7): EPEVTQTPSHQVTQMGQEVILRCVPISNHLYFYWYRQILGQKVEFLVSFYNNEISEKSEIFDDQFSVERPDGSNFTLKIRSTKLEDSAMYFCASKVSGPASFGPGTRLTVT.